This T cell receptor (beta chain) was sequenced in a study of shared clonotypes between healthy human individuals. Study at large: The cohort had two women and a few men, ages 18 to 49.

Unmatched junction bases numbered 0, after V lost 2 bases and J lost 2 bases. Germline loops: CDR1 SGDLS, CDR2 YYNGEE. CDR3 length equals 15 residues. In regard to this clone: Its antigen is not identified.

Notes on the study in general: Larger richness was generally estimated for naive than memory subsets.

In the CD4+ fraction, cells were divided into CD45RA+ naive and CD45RA-negative memory subsets. Running of the assay took place at deep level. Sequencing was performed with immunoSEQ multiplex PCR; in TCRdb, only in-frame clones are kept and a portion is missing. The table lists 2 million to 3 million clones, roughly nine tenths of them singletons, with roughly 0.13% in the top ten. The V and J genes are TRBV9 and TRBJ2-1, with 11 bases that match TRBD2. The TCR was taken from a man between 18 and 29 years old in good health. The sequencing sample was made of naive CD4+ T cells sorted from blood. Subset noted: CD45RA+ positively selected. The CDR3: CASSVSGRAYNEQFF. CDR3 DNA: TGTGCCAGCAGCGTTAGCGGGAGGGCCTACAATGAGCAGTTCTTC.